This entry lists 20 T cell receptor beta chains sequenced from one sample in a study of T cell responses to AZD1222 COVID-19 vaccine. The table came from immunoSEQ multiplex PCR; TCRdb's copy has only in-frame clones and leaves some out. The sample shows about 120,000 clones, approximately 89% of them seen only once. Sequencing was performed on peripheral blood, taken 28 days after the second AZD1222 dose. The source is an adult who received the AZD1222 COVID-19 vaccine.

The chain is built from TRBV6-5 and TRBJ1-1; 7 bases align to TRBD1. CDR1 is MNHEY, CDR2 SVGAGI, per germline. The CDR3 has 14 amino acids. The V and J ends lost 6 bases and 1 base, in that order; junction bases with no gene match: 5. Written as DNA, the CDR3 is TGTGCCAGCAGCCAGGACAGGAGGAACACTGAAGCTTTCTTT. This gives the protein CASSQDRRNTEAFF.

This clone was observed a single time. The genes are TRBV4-2 and TRBJ2-3, with 7 bases that match TRBD2. The CDR3 spans 16 residues. CDR1 LGHNA and CDR2 YNFKEQ come from the germline V gene. V shed 2 bases and J 2 bases; nucleotides not matched to a gene: 7. CDR3 DNA: TGTGCCAGCAGCCAACCCCTTGGGAGGGCCACAGATACGCAGTATTTT. Protein product: CASSQPLGRATDTQYF.

The rearrangement links TRBV19 to TRBJ1-5, with D unclear. Germline values: CDR1 LNHDA, CDR2 SQIVND (reference sequence). The CDR3 runs 15 residues. Between the trimmed V and J ends, which lost 5 bases and 4 bases, there was a span of 15 bases. The CDR3 DNA reads as TGTGCCAGTAGTCTAGGCGGACGTCGAAATCAGCCCCAGCATTTT. Translating gives CASSLGGRRNQPQHF. Variable domain in full (rest from reference TRBV19 and TRBJ1-5): DGGITQSPKYLFRKEGQNVTLSCEQNLNHDAMYWYRQDPGQGLRLIYYSQIVNDFQKGDIAEGYSVSREKKESFPLTVTSAQKNPTAFYLCASSLGGRRNQPQHFGDGTRLSIL.

This clone was seen a few times. J is TRBJ2-2 and V is TRBV9; D may match TRBD1 or TRBD2 (6 bases each). Trimming left V 1 base short and J 3 bases short, with 13 bases between. The CDR3 loop spans 16 amino acids. Germline V gives CDR1 SGDLS, CDR2 YYNGEE. The DNA for the CDR3 is TGTGCCAGCAGCGTACACGGAGGGGGTGACACCGGGGAGCTGTTTTTT. Its protein is CASSVHGGGDTGELFF.

This clone appeared a single time. V gene TRBV4-2 combines with J gene TRBJ2-1; no definite D call. Trimming pared 0 bases from V and 10 bases from J, leaving 13 bases between. The CDR3 has 14 amino acids. From germline, CDR1 is LGHNA and CDR2 YNFKEQ. CDR3 amino acids: CASSQDLQGREQFF. The DNA for the CDR3 is TGTGCCAGCAGCCAAGATTTACAAGGGCGGGAGCAGTTCTTC.

The V call is TRBV4-3, the J call TRBJ2-1; TRBD1 is a possible D gene (6 bases). The CDR3 consists of 16 residues. V was trimmed by 0 bases and J by 10 bases, leaving 19 bases between them. Germline assignment: CDR1 LGHNA and CDR2 YSLEER. The CDR3 DNA is TGCGCCAGCAGCCAAGAGGTGGGGGCCCTAATCAGCGAGCAGTTCTTC. Protein product: CASSQEVGALISEQFF.

The chain is built from TRBV24-1 and TRBJ2-5; the D is unclear. This CDR3 region has 13 residues. V was shortened by 2 bases and J by 1 base, with 4 bases between the two germline ends. CDR1 KGHDR and CDR2 SFDVKD come from the germline V gene. The CDR3 DNA is TGTGCCACCAGTGATTGGCCCCAAGAGACCCAGTACTTC. Translating it yields CATSDWPQETQYF.

The rearrangement links TRBV3-1 (or the pseudogene TRBV3-2) to TRBJ2-7; unclear D gene. Germline values: CDR1 LGHDT, CDR2 YNNKEL (reference sequence). CDR3 length: 11 residues. Trimming pared 3 bases from V and 1 base from J, leaving 1 base between. CDR3 in DNA: TGTGCCAGCAGCCAGTCCTACGAGCAGTACTTC. This gives the protein CASSQSYEQYF.

The CDR3 region has the DNA TGCAGCGTTGAAGTAGGGGGCTGGAGCACAGATACGCAGTATTTT. Residues: CSVEVGGWSTDTQYF. The chain has TRBV29-1 and TRBJ2-3, with 7 nucleotides matching TRBD1. From germline, CDR1 is SQVTM and CDR2 ANQGSEA. J lost 0 bases, V lost 1 base, and 4 bases had no gene match. This CDR3 is 15 amino acids long.

CDR3 amino acids: CASSVVPAVAGTNTGELFF. CDR3 DNA: TGTGCCAGCAGCGTAGTTCCCGCCGTGGCGGGGACGAACACCGGGGAGCTGTTTTTT. J is TRBJ2-2 and V is TRBV9; a weak D match, TRBD2 (6 bases). The germline V gene has CDR1 SGDLS and CDR2 YYNGEE. Trimming left V 0 bases short and J 0 bases short, with 18 bases between. The CDR3 runs to 19 residues.

The V and J genes are TRBV19 and TRBJ2-1; 9 bases agree with TRBD2. Losses at the gene ends were 1 base for V and 9 bases for J; bases not matched to a gene: 7. There are 15 residues in the CDR3. Per germline, CDR1 LNHDA and CDR2 SQIVND (reference sequence). The CDR3 region is CASSIGLAGIGEQFF. DNA for the CDR3: TGTGCCAGTAGTATAGGTCTAGCGGGGATCGGTGAGCAGTTCTTC.

In its sample, this clone was seen once. The chain is built from TRBV18 and TRBJ1-1, with unresolved D. The germline gives CDR1 KGHSH, CDR2 LQKENI. V was clipped by 2 bases and J by 1 base, with 8 bases between them. The CDR3 length is 14 residues. The CDR3 is CASSPWEENTEAFF. CDR3 nucleotides: TGTGCCAGCTCACCATGGGAGGAGAACACTGAAGCTTTCTTT. The full variable domain, completed using reference TRBV18 and TRBJ1-1, is NAGVMQNPRHLVRRRGQEARLRCSPMKGHSHVYWYRQLPEEGLKFMVYLQKENIIDESGMPKERFSAEFPKEGPSILRIQQVVRGDSAAYFCASSPWEENTEAFFGQGTRLTVV.

This clone was seen a few times. The chain couples TRBV28 to TRBJ1-1; TRBD1 might be the D (5 bases). This CDR3 contains 18 residues. Germline CDR1 is MDHEN and CDR2 is SYDVKM. V was shortened by 5 bases and J by 2 bases, with 24 bases between the two germline ends. CDR3 sequence (DNA): TGTGCCAGCAGTAAAACCTGGGGGGTGAAGACTCGCAACACTGAAGCTTTCTTT. This gives the protein CASSKTWGVKTRNTEAFF.

The rearrangement joins TRBV5-1 to TRBJ1-5, with D possibly being TRBD1 (5 bases). There are 13 residues in the CDR3. Deletions cut 3 bases from V and 6 bases from J, with 10 bases between. The germline gives CDR1 SGHRS, CDR2 YFSETQ. CDR3 DNA sequence: TGCGCCAGCAGCTCAGGGATAGGTCAGCCCCAGCATTTT. This sequence encodes CASSSGIGQPQHF.

This chain connects TRBV27 to TRBJ1-5, with D possibly matching TRBD1 (5 bases). CDR1 MNHEY and CDR2 SMNVEV come from the germline V gene (reference sequence). CDR3 length: 14 residues. V was pared by 6 bases and J by 6 bases, with 15 bases between. The CDR3 nucleotides read TGTGCCAGCAGCCCCGTGGGGCCCGGTCAGCCCCAGCATTTT. It codes for CASSPVGPGQPQHF.

The rearrangement uses TRBV4-3 and TRBJ1-1, with 12 nucleotides matching TRBD1. The CDR3 is made up of 19 amino acids. V shed 4 bases, J shed 1 base, and the junction held 13 bases outside the gene matches. Germline CDR1 LGHNA, CDR2 YSLEER. As DNA, the CDR3 is TGCGCCAGCAGCCTTCAGGTCCATGGGACAGGGGGCGGGAACACTGAAGCTTTCTTT. This gives the protein CASSLQVHGTGGGNTEAFF.

The chain couples TRBV27 to TRBJ2-7; maybe TRBD1 (6 bases). Germline assignment: CDR1 MNHEY and CDR2 SMNVEV (reference sequence). Trimming removed 2 bases at V and 3 bases at J, with 8 bases between. The CDR3 runs 13 residues. The CDR3 protein is CASSLKQGYEQYF. The CDR3, as DNA: TGTGCCAGCAGTTTAAAACAGGGCTACGAGCAGTACTTC.

The sample holds a few counts of this clone. The gene calls are TRBV27 and TRBJ1-1; D is unclear. CDR1 MNHEY and CDR2 SMNVEV come from the germline V gene (reference sequence). Trimming shortened V by 3 bases and J by 5 bases, and 10 bases separated the two germline ends. The CDR3 consists of 13 residues. CDR3 in amino acids: CASSFGQRTEAFF. The CDR3 region has the DNA TGTGCCAGCAGTTTCGGGCAGAGAACTGAAGCTTTCTTT.

The V call is TRBV20-1, the J call TRBJ2-3; 8 bases line up with TRBD2. Unmatched junction bases numbered 10, after V lost 3 bases and J lost 2 bases. The germline CDR1 and CDR2 sequences are DFQATT and SNEGSKA (reference sequence). The CDR3 covers 16 residues. The CDR3 bases are TGCAGTGCTAGTCGGGGGGGCTCGGGTTACACAGATACGCAGTATTTT. Translated: CSASRGGSGYTDTQYF.

The V and J genes are TRBV28 and TRBJ2-3; D uncertain. Germline values: CDR1 MDHEN, CDR2 SYDVKM. The CDR3 covers 13 residues. The germline V and J ends were trimmed by 4 bases and 2 bases, with 7 bases remaining between them. As DNA, the CDR3 is TGTGCCAGCAGTTCCCCCACCACAGATACGCAGTATTTT. Residues: CASSSPTTDTQYF. Filled out from reference TRBV28 and TRBJ2-3, the complete variable domain reads DVKVTQSSRYLVKRTGEKVFLECVQDMDHENMFWYRQDPGLGLRLIYFSYDVKMKEKGDIPEGYSVSREKKERFSLILESASTNQTSMYLCASSSPTTDTQYFGPGTRLTVL.